This T cell receptor (beta chain) was observed in a study of post-analysis software for immune sequencing data. Study-wide results and limits: Patients used four to six TRBV segments, including TRBV5-6, TRBV5-1 and TRBV20-1, more often than controls. Strong co-clustering by F measure was seen for same-batch samples.

Prepared libraries of TCR beta cDNA carried unique molecular identifiers. TCRdb re-analysed the PCR reads in MiXCR, keeping a single row per CDR3 protein. The table has roughly 580,000 distinct CDR3 sequences, roughly two fifths seen once. Note on this clonotype: Its antigen is unknown.

J lost 3 bases, V lost 5 bases, and 6 bases had no gene match. In germline, CDR1 is SEHNR, CDR2 FQNEAQ (reference sequence). The length of the CDR3 is 14 residues. The clonotype originates from a girl aged 10 to 17 with multiple sclerosis. The sample taken for sequencing was blood. J is TRBJ1-2 and V is TRBV7-9; 7 nucleotides match TRBD1. The CDR3 bases are TGTGCCAGCAGCGAAGTCGGGACAGACTATGGCTACACCTTC. It encodes CASSEVGTDYGYTF. The variable domain in full, with the rest retrieved from reference TRBV7-9 and TRBJ1-2, is DTGVSQNPRHKITKRGQNVTFRCDPISEHNRLYWYRQTLGQGPEFLTYFQNEAQLEKSRLLSDRFSAERPKGSFSTLEIQRTEQGDSAMYLCASSEVGTDYGYTFGSGTRLTVV.